This T cell receptor beta chain was documented in a study of pediatric ulcerative colitis. Notes on this clone: Its specificity is not known.

The rectum was sampled with one to two pinch biopsies at colonoscopy. The survey-level immunoSEQ assay was used. Produced via immunoSEQ multiplex PCR; TCRdb's table is partial and in-frame only. The data contain over 45,000 clones, 78% of them seen just once; the ten biggest clones take up about 4%. CDR3 size: 15 residues. CDR1 is LNHDA and CDR2 is SQIVND in the germline V gene (reference sequence). Trimming at V came to 5 bases and at J to 6 bases, leaving 5 bases not matched to a gene. Findings and limits, study-wide: A couple of patients had blood samples with substantially reduced template counts. Compared with controls, ulcerative colitis showed greater blood-rectum clone sharing. Clonal expansions reduced rectal repertoire diversity in acute severe colitis.

The TCR comes from a girl aged 5-17 years with moderate ulcerative colitis. Sequencing used gut tissue. The gene calls are TRBV19 and TRBJ2-2; TRBD2 agrees at 11 bases. The CDR3 protein is CASSRSGGAPGELFF. The CDR3 nucleotides read TGTGCCAGTAGTCGTAGCGGGGGGGCCCCCGGGGAGCTGTTTTTT.